This T cell receptor beta chain was sequenced in a study of T cells in narcolepsy. CDR3 size: 15 residues. V lost 1 base, J lost 9 bases, and 7 bases stayed unmatched. Germline lookup yields CDR1 LNHDA and CDR2 SQIVND (reference sequence). In the case of this clone: Its specificity is unknown.

General observations from the study: Some memory CD4+ repertoires had no autoreactive clone sequences. Healthy controls reportedly lacked the autoreactive clonotypes serially found in patients' blood.

The repertoire was sequenced with immunoSEQ multiplex PCR; TCRdb's copy has only in-frame clones and lacks some. This table has tens of thousands of clones, more than 70% appearing once. The chain employs TRBV19 and TRBJ2-1; TRBD1 matches at 9 bases. Input material: CD45RA- memory CD4+ T cells from PBMCs. The TCR sequence derives from a human donor with narcolepsy. Written as DNA, the CDR3 is TGTGCCAGTAGTATAGTCACGGACAGGGGCGGTGAGCAGTTCTTC. Amino acid sequence: CASSIVTDRGGEQFF.